Listed here is a single TCR beta chain. The sample originates from a study of memory CD4+ T cells and cytomegalovirus serostatus. Germline CDR1 and CDR2: SGHTA and FQGNSA. The CDR3 totals 13 residues. The V end lost 2 bases, the J end lost 8 bases, and 10 bases lay between the germline ends. The method was immunoSEQ multiplex PCR; TCRdb's version includes in-frame clones alone and lacks a portion of them. The table has 60,000 to 70,000 clones, about 76% seen once. Single viable CD3+CD4+CD8-CD45RO+ cells were sorted as the memory CD4+ T cells. After thawing, CD4+ T cells were positively selected. The genes are TRBV7-2 and TRBJ1-3; D is perhaps TRBD1 (5 bases). The source of this sequence is an adult in good health and CMV-seropositive. Sequencing input: memory CD4+ T cells from blood. The CDR3 reads CASSLTREDTIYF. The CDR3 DNA is TGTGCCAGCAGCTTAACCAGGGAGGACACCATATATTTT.